What follows are 29 T cell receptor beta chains derived from one specimen sequenced in a study of identifying expanded T cells in peripheral blood. The data were produced by immunoSEQ multiplex PCR, yet TCRdb's version contains in-frame clones alone and is incomplete. This sample has 65,000 to 95,000 clones; approximately 90% occur once, and the top ten carry 7.3%. The sample was blood. The origin of the receptors is a person aged 18-70 years in good health.

V usage is TRBV5-1 and J usage is TRBJ1-3; 10 bases fit TRBD1. In germline, CDR1 is SGHRS, CDR2 YFSETQ. The V and J ends lost 4 bases and 3 bases, in that order; junction bases with no gene match: 13. CDR3 length equals 18 residues. In DNA form, the CDR3 reads TGCGCCAGCAGCCCGCAAGCTACGGACAGGGGGTTTGGAAACACCATATATTTT. Translated: CASSPQATDRGFGNTIYF.

This clone was recorded only once. This sequence joins TRBV7-3 and TRBJ1-2; D is perhaps TRBD1 (6 bases). V lost 2 bases, J lost 4 bases, and 8 bases lay in between. CDR1 and CDR2 (germline): SGHTA, FQGTGA. CDR3 length: 13 amino acids. CDR3 sequence (DNA): TGTGCCAGCAGCTTAGGACAGACCTATGGCTACACCTTC. It specifies CASSLGQTYGYTF.

V usage is TRBV5-1 and J usage is TRBJ2-7, with D possibly TRBD2 on 6 matching bases. The germline CDR1 and CDR2 sequences are SGHRS and YFSETQ. This CDR3 contains 15 residues. V was pared by 0 bases and J by 2 bases, with 12 bases between. The CDR3 sequence: CASSLAPGDAYEQYF. For the CDR3, the DNA is TGCGCCAGCAGCTTGGCCCCGGGGGATGCCTACGAGCAGTACTTC.

The chain has TRBV7-9 and TRBJ2-1; 10 bases align to TRBD2. The CDR3 sequence is 18 residues long. Unmatched junction bases numbered 14, after V lost 5 bases and J lost 4 bases. Germline V gene sequence: CDR1 SEHNR, CDR2 FQNEAQ (reference sequence). The CDR3 sequence: CASSASSGSFKSYNEQFF. DNA of the CDR3: TGTGCCAGCAGCGCCTCTAGCGGGAGTTTCAAGTCGTACAATGAGCAGTTCTTC. Variable domain in full (rest from reference TRBV7-9 and TRBJ2-1): DTGVSQNPRHKITKRGQNVTFRCDPISEHNRLYWYRQTLGQGPEFLTYFQNEAQLEKSRLLSDRFSAERPKGSFSTLEIQRTEQGDSAMYLCASSASSGSFKSYNEQFFGPGTRLTVL.

The chain couples TRBV18 to TRBJ2-2; D gene ambiguous. This CDR3 region has 13 residues. The germline gives CDR1 KGHSH, CDR2 LQKENI. Between the trimmed V and J ends, which lost 0 bases and 8 bases, there was a span of 7 bases. CDR3 protein: CASSPPSRGELFF. The DNA for the CDR3 is TGTGCCAGCTCACCACCCTCCCGAGGGGAGCTGTTTTTT. Combining the CDR3 with reference TRBV18 and TRBJ2-2 gives the whole variable domain NAGVMQNPRHLVRRRGQEARLRCSPMKGHSHVYWYRQLPEEGLKFMVYLQKENIIDESGMPKERFSAEFPKEGPSILRIQQVVRGDSAAYFCASSPPSRGELFFGEGSRLTVL.

The rearrangement uses TRBV4-2 and TRBJ1-2; 7 bases align to TRBD1. Germline CDR1 reads LGHNA; CDR2 reads YNFKEQ. This CDR3 is built from 15 residues. The V and J ends lost 0 bases and 5 bases, in that order; junction bases with no gene match: 6. This CDR3 reads CASSQDRGGFYGYTF. CDR3 nucleotides: TGTGCCAGCAGCCAAGACAGGGGGGGATTTTATGGCTACACCTTC.

This clone was picked up one time. The genes are TRBV2 and TRBJ1-1; D gene ambiguous. V dropped 3 bases and J dropped 4 bases, with 12 bases sitting between them. Per germline, CDR1 SNHLY and CDR2 FYNNEI. The CDR3 has 14 residues. The CDR3: CASSDEGGFTEAFF. The DNA of the CDR3 is TGTGCCAGCAGTGACGAGGGAGGGTTCACTGAAGCTTTCTTT.

The gene calls are TRBV13 and TRBJ2-5; 8 nucleotides agree with TRBD1. In germline, CDR1 is PRHDT, CDR2 FYEKMQ (reference sequence). This CDR3 has 14 amino acids. V dropped 3 bases and J dropped 5; count of bases not matched to a gene: 5. Here the CDR3 reads CASSFQGAGETQYF. The CDR3 region has the DNA TGTGCCAGCAGCTTTCAGGGGGCGGGGGAGACCCAGTACTTC. The full variable domain, its missing parts supplied by reference TRBV13 and TRBJ2-5, is AAGVIQSPRHLIKEKRETATLKCYPIPRHDTVYWYQQGPGQDPQFLISFYEKMQSDKGSIPDRFSAQQFSDYHSELNMSSLELGDSALYFCASSFQGAGETQYFGPGTRLLVL.

This sequence joins TRBV7-9 and TRBJ2-7; no clear D gene. Germline assignment: CDR1 SEHNR and CDR2 FQNEAQ (reference sequence). Deletions cut 7 bases from V and 3 bases from J, with 10 bases between. There are 12 residues in the CDR3. CDR3 region: CASTPTGYEQYF. CDR3 bases: TGTGCCAGCACCCCGACGGGCTACGAGCAGTACTTC. Full variable domain (rest looked up from reference TRBV7-9 and TRBJ2-7): DTGVSQNPRHKITKRGQNVTFRCDPISEHNRLYWYRQTLGQGPEFLTYFQNEAQLEKSRLLSDRFSAERPKGSFSTLEIQRTEQGDSAMYLCASTPTGYEQYFGPGTRLTVT.

The rearrangement uses TRBV4-1 and TRBJ2-2; 8 nucleotides line up with TRBD1. Germline assignment: CDR1 MGHRA and CDR2 YSYEKL. V lost 0 bases, J lost 1 base, and 7 bases stayed unmatched. CDR3 length: 18 amino acids. The CDR3 region has the DNA TGCGCCAGCAGCCAAGATTCGGTTGGGACAGGGAACACCGGGGAGCTGTTTTTT. Amino acids: CASSQDSVGTGNTGELFF.

This chain connects TRBV11-2 to TRBJ2-7; D call uncertain. This CDR3 is built from 15 residues. The germline gives CDR1 SGHAT, CDR2 FQNNGV. Trimming left V 1 base short and J 2 bases short, with 12 bases between. The DNA for the CDR3 is TGTGCCAGCAGCTTAGTCGGCCAGGTAACCTACGAGCAGTACTTC. Protein sequence: CASSLVGQVTYEQYF.

The genes are TRBV11-1 and TRBJ2-3; TRBD2 matches at 7 bases. The J segment lost 1 base and the V segment lost 3 bases, leaving 1 base of the junction unmatched. The germline gives CDR1 SGHAT, CDR2 FQDESV (reference sequence). This CDR3 contains 14 residues. The CDR3 loop is CASSFAGGTDTQYF. In DNA form, the CDR3 reads TGTGCCAGCAGCTTTGCGGGAGGCACAGATACGCAGTATTTT.

CDR3: CASSQDLGPNEKLFF. The CDR3 bases are TGCGCCAGCAGCCAGGATTTAGGGCCTAATGAAAAACTGTTTTTT. The rearrangement uses TRBV4-3 and TRBJ1-4; no reliable D call. This CDR3 contains 15 residues. The germline CDR1 and CDR2 sequences are LGHNA and YSLEER. Trimming cost V 3 bases and J 3 bases, with 11 bases left between them.

Comment on this clone: A junction boundary mismatches the germline segment, possibly from a read error. The same CDR3 also results from other DNA sequences found in this sample. The chain is built from TRBV9 and TRBJ1-2; tentative D call: TRBD1 (5 bases). The CDR3 has 12 residues. Germline V CDR1 and CDR2: SGDLS, YYNGEE. CDR3 sequence: CASTVDGTENTF. DNA of the CDR3: TGTGCCAGCACCGTAGACGGGACGGAGAATACCTTC.

This chain links TRBV30 with TRBJ2-5; D might be TRBD1 (8 bases). CDR1 and CDR2 (germline): GTSNPN, SVGIG (reference sequence). The CDR3 loop spans 17 amino acids. The V gene lost 1 base and the J gene lost 9 bases, with 27 bases spanning the gap. The CDR3 is CAWSAFYNRGGPVAQYF. The DNA for the CDR3 is TGTGCCTGGAGTGCCTTTTATAACAGGGGGGGCCCCGTCGCCCAGTACTTC.

This clone was observed once. The V call is TRBV19, the J call TRBJ2-3; D not resolved. This CDR3 contains 11 residues. CDR1 and CDR2 (germline): LNHDA, SQIVND (reference sequence). V lost 2 bases and J lost 6, with 3 bases in between. The CDR3 loop is CASSIWDTQYF. CDR3 DNA: TGTGCCAGTAGTATATGGGATACGCAGTATTTT.

The CDR3 here is CASSEIGTTEAFF. The CDR3 DNA reads TGTGCCAGCAGTGAAATAGGAACCACTGAAGCTTTCTTT. The rearrangement uses TRBV25-1 and TRBJ1-1; no clear D. Looked up from germline, CDR1 is MGHDK and CDR2 is SYGVNS. Trimming left V 2 bases short and J 4 bases short, with 8 bases between. CDR3 length: 13 residues.

J is TRBJ1-2 and V is TRBV29-1; D might be TRBD1 (6 bases). Per the germline V gene, CDR1 is SQVTM and CDR2 is ANQGSEA. V was pared by 7 bases and J by 5 bases, with 17 bases between. The CDR3 loop spans 13 amino acids. CDR3 sequence reads: CSAKRGADYGYTF. The CDR3 DNA reads TGCAGCGCTAAACGGGGGGCTGATTATGGCTACACCTTC.

J is TRBJ1-1 and V is TRBV7-2, with D hard to call. CDR1 and CDR2 (germline): SGHTA, FQGNSA. The CDR3 sequence is 16 residues long. V was trimmed by 3 bases and J by 5 bases, leaving 19 bases between them. CDR3 in DNA: TGTGCCAGCAGCTTCGCTGGCCATCGGGTATGGACTGAAGCTTTCTTT. It yields the protein CASSFAGHRVWTEAFF.

The J gene is TRBJ1-1, the V gene TRBV18; D is unresolved. V lost 2 bases and J 0 bases, leaving 4 bases between the germline ends. The CDR3 totals 13 residues. The germline gives CDR1 KGHSH, CDR2 LQKENI. CDR3 coding DNA: TGTGCCAGCTCACCAGCACTGAACACTGAAGCTTTCTTT. Amino acid sequence: CASSPALNTEAFF.

This clone was recorded once. This chain connects TRBV4-3 to TRBJ2-1; 8 nucleotides align to TRBD2. This CDR3 contains 16 residues. V lost 0 bases to trimming and J lost 10 bases; unmatched junction nucleotides: 11. Germline V gene sequence: CDR1 LGHNA, CDR2 YSLEER. The chain's CDR3 is CASSQERLGLAGEQFF. The CDR3 bases are TGCGCCAGCAGCCAAGAACGGTTGGGGCTAGCGGGCGAGCAGTTCTTC.

By frequency in the sample, this clone is medium-sized. The chain has TRBV2 and TRBJ1-1; 8 bases match TRBD1. Trimming took 6 bases from V and 1 from J; bases not matched to a gene: 19. The CDR3 covers 19 residues. The V gene's germline CDR1 is SNHLY and CDR2 FYNNEI. The CDR3 protein is CASRFPGQDAGAENTEAFF. Here the CDR3 DNA reads TGTGCCAGCAGGTTTCCGGGACAGGATGCTGGAGCGGAGAACACTGAAGCTTTCTTT.

This chain connects TRBV6-6 to TRBJ2-7, with D hard to call. The ends were cut back, 4 bases at V and 5 bases at J, with 12 bases in the middle. The CDR3 has 13 residues. Per germline, CDR1 MNHNY and CDR2 SVGAGI (reference sequence). The CDR3 DNA is TGTGCCAGCAGTTCAAACAACCTCGACGAGCAGTACTTC. Translated, it gives CASSSNNLDEQYF.

The rearrangement uses TRBV2 and TRBJ1-1; D is uncertain. The germline V gene has CDR1 SNHLY and CDR2 FYNNEI. The CDR3 totals 13 residues. Trimming shortened V by 10 bases and J by 0 bases, and 12 bases separated the two germline ends. CDR3: CATTSNVNTEAFF. In DNA, the CDR3 is TGTGCCACCACGTCGAATGTGAACACTGAAGCTTTCTTT.

The chain uses TRBV7-2 and TRBJ2-7, with TRBD2 identical over 11 bases. The CDR3 sequence is 14 residues long. V was clipped by 5 bases and J by 4 bases; unmatched bases: 4. Germline V CDR1 and CDR2: SGHTA, FQGNSA. CDR3 coding DNA: TGTGCCAGCAGCCCTGGGACTAGCGGTTACGAGCAGTACTTC. Its translation is CASSPGTSGYEQYF.

The chain uses TRBV19 and TRBJ1-1; D gene unclear. Germline assignment: CDR1 LNHDA and CDR2 SQIVND (reference sequence). The CDR3 covers 13 residues. V was shortened by 3 bases and J by 1 base, with 6 bases between the two germline ends. The chain's CDR3 is CASSMGPNTEAFF. The CDR3 coding sequence is TGTGCCAGTAGTATGGGTCCGAACACTGAAGCTTTCTTT.

This clone was seen once. The genes are TRBV10-3 and TRBJ2-2; no clear D. Germline V gene sequence: CDR1 ENHRY, CDR2 SYGVKD. Trimming stripped 7 bases from V and 5 bases from J, with 17 bases between. The CDR3 length is 15 residues. This chain's CDR3 is CAINPVGGTTGELFF. The CDR3 DNA sequence: TGTGCCATCAATCCGGTCGGTGGCACGACCGGGGAGCTGTTTTTT.

The chain has TRBV19 and TRBJ1-2; tentative D call: TRBD1 (6 bases). The V gene's germline CDR1 is LNHDA and CDR2 SQIVND (reference sequence). The V gene lost 1 base and the J gene lost 5 bases, with 14 bases spanning the gap. This CDR3 is 15 amino acids long. CDR3 sequence: CASSIVGQGRYGYTF. In DNA form, the CDR3 reads TGTGCCAGTAGTATAGTGGGGCAGGGGAGATATGGCTACACCTTC.

The J gene is TRBJ1-1, the V gene TRBV5-1, with D unclear. The V gene's germline CDR1 is SGHRS and CDR2 YFSETQ. Trimming cost V 1 base and J 0 bases, with 10 bases left between them. The CDR3 covers 15 residues. In nucleotides, the CDR3 is TGCGCCAGCAGCTTGTCTACCTCGATGAACACTGAAGCTTTCTTT. This translates into CASSLSTSMNTEAFF.